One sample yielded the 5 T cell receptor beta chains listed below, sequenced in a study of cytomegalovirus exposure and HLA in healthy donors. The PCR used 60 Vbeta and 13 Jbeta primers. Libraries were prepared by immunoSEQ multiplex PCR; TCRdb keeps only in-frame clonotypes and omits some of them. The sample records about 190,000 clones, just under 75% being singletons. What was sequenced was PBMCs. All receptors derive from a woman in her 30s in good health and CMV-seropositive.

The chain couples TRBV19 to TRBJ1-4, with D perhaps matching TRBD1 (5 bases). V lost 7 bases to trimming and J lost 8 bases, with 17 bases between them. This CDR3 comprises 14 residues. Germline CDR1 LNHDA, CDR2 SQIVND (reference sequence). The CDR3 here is CASTDYSGREKLFF. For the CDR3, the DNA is TGTGCCAGTACCGATTATTCAGGGCGGGAAAAACTGTTTTTT.

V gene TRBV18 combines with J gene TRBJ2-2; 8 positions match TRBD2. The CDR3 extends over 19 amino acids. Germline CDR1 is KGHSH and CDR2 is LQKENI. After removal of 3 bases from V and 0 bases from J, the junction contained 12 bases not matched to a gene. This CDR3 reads CASSPRIAGMSANTGELFF. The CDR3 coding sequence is TGTGCCAGCTCACCTCGGATAGCGGGGATGAGCGCGAACACCGGGGAGCTGTTTTTT.

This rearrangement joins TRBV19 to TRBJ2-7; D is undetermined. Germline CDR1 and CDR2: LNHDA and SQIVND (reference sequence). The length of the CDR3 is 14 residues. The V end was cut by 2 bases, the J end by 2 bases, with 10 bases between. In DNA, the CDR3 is TGTGCCAGTAGTATACTTGGTACAGCCTACGAGCAGTACTTC. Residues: CASSILGTAYEQYF.

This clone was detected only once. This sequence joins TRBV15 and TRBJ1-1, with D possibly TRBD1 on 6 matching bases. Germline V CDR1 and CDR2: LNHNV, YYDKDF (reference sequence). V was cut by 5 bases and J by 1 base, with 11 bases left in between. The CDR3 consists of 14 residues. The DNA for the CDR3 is TGTGCCACCAGCTTGGACAGCTCGAACACTGAAGCTTTCTTT. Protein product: CATSLDSSNTEAFF.

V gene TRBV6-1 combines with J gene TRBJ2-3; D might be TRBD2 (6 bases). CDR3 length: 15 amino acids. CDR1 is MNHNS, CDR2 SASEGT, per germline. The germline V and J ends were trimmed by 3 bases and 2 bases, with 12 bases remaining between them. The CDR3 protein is CASSETSFSTDTQYF. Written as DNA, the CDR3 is TGTGCCAGCAGTGAGACTAGTTTCTCCACAGATACGCAGTATTTT.